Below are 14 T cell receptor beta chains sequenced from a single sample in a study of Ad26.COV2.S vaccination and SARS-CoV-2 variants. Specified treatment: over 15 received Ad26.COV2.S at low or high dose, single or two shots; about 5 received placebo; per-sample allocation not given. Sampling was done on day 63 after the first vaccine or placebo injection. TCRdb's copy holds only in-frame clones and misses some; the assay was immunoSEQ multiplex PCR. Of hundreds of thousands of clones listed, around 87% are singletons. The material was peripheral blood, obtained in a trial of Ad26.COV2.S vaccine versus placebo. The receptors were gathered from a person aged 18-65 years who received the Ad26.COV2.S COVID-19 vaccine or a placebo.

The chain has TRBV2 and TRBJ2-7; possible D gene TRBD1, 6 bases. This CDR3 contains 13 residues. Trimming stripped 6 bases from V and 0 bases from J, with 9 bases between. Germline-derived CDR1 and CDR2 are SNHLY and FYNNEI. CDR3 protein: CASRVDSSYEQYF. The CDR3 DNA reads TGTGCCAGCAGGGTGGACAGCTCCTACGAGCAGTACTTC. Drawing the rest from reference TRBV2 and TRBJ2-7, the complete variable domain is EPEVTQTPSHQVTQMGQEVILRCVPISNHLYFYWYRQILGQKVEFLVSFYNNEISEKSEIFDDQFSVERPDGSNFTLKIRSTKLEDSAMYFCASRVDSSYEQYFGPGTRLTVT.

CDR3 nucleotides: TGTGCCAGCAGTCTGGTGGCAGGGGGCCATGAGCAGTTCTTC. Translation gives CASSLVAGGHEQFF. The chain joins TRBV27 to TRBJ2-1; 8 nucleotides agree with TRBD1. The V gene's germline CDR1 is MNHEY and CDR2 SMNVEV (reference sequence). V lost 5 bases, J lost 8 bases, and 8 bases stayed unmatched. This CDR3 is built from 14 residues.

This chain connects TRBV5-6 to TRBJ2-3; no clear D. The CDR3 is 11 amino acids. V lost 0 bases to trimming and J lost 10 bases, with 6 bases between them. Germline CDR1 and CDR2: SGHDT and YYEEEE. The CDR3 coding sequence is TGTGCCAGCAGCTTGGATGGTGCGCAGTATTTT. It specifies CASSLDGAQYF.

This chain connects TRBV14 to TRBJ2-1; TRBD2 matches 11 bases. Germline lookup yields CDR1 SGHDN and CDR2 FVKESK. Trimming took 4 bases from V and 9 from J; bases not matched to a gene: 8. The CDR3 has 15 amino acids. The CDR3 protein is CASSPRGLAGLEQFF. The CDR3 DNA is TGTGCCAGCAGCCCTCGTGGACTAGCGGGCCTTGAGCAGTTCTTC.

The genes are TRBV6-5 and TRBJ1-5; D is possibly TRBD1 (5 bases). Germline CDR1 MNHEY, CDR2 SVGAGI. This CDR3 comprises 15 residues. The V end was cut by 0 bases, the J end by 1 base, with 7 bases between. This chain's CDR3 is CASSYSGESNQPQHF. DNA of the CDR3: TGTGCCAGCAGTTACTCAGGGGAGAGCAATCAGCCCCAGCATTTT.

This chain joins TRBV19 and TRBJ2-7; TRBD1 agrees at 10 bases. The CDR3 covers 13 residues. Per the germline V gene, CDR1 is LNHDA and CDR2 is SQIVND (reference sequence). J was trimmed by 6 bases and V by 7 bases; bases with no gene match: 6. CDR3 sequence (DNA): TGTGCCAGTACCCCAGGGACAGGGGTCGAGCAGTACTTC. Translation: CASTPGTGVEQYF.

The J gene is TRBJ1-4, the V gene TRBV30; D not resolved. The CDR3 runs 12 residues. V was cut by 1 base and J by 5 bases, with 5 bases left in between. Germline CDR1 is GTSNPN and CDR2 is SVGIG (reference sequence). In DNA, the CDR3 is TGTGCCTGGAGTGAACAGAATGAAAAACTGTTTTTT. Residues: CAWSEQNEKLFF.

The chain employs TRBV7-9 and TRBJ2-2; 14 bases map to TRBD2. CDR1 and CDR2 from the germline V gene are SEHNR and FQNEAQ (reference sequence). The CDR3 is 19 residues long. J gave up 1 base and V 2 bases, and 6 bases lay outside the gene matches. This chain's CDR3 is CASSLKGTSGGQNTGELFF. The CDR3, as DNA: TGTGCCAGCAGCTTAAAAGGGACTAGCGGGGGCCAGAACACCGGGGAGCTGTTTTTT.

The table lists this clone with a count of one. CDR3: CASSFRLAGYYNEQFF. The CDR3 DNA reads as TGTGCCAGCAGCTTTAGGCTAGCGGGATACTACAATGAGCAGTTCTTC. The V gene is TRBV5-6, the J gene TRBJ2-1; 9 positions agree with TRBD2. The CDR3 length is 16 residues. The trim removed 2 bases at V and 3 bases at J, leaving 6 bases unmatched. Per the germline V gene, CDR1 is SGHDT and CDR2 is YYEEEE.

CDR3 loop: CAWSVGSPLPEAFF. The CDR3 coding sequence is TGTGCCTGGAGTGTAGGTAGCCCCTTGCCTGAAGCTTTCTTT. The chain carries TRBV30 and TRBJ1-1; D uncertain. V was shortened by 0 bases and J by 6 bases, with 14 bases between the two germline ends. Germline loops: CDR1 GTSNPN, CDR2 SVGIG (reference sequence). The CDR3 runs 14 residues.

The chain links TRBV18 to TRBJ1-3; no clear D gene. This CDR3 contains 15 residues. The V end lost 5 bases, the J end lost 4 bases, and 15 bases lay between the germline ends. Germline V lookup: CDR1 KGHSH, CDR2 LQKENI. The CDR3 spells CASSDTTGLGNTIYF. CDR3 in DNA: TGTGCCAGCTCAGATACGACGGGGTTGGGAAACACCATATATTTT.

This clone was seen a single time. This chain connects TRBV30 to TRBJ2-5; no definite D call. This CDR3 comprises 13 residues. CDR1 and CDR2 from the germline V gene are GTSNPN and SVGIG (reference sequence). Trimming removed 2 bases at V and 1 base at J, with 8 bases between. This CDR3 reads CAWSPQVQETQYF. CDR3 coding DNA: TGTGCCTGGAGTCCTCAGGTCCAAGAGACCCAGTACTTC.

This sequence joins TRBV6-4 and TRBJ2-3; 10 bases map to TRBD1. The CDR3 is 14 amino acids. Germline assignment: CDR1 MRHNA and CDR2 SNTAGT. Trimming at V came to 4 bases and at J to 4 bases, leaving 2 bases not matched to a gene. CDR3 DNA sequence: TGTGCCAGCAGTGTGGGGACAGGGGCAGATACGCAGTATTTT. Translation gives CASSVGTGADTQYF.

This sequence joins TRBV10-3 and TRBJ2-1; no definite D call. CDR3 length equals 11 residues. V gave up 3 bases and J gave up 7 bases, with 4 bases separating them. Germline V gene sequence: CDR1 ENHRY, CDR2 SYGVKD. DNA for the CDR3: TGTGCCATCAGTGATGGGAATGAGCAGTTCTTC. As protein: CAISDGNEQFF.